What follows describes a single TCR beta chain. The CDR3 is made up of 12 amino acids. The V and J ends lost 7 bases and 4 bases respectively, with 11 bases between them. The germline gives CDR1 SGHRS, CDR2 YFSETQ. This specimen comes from a study of shared clonotypes between healthy human individuals. Using immunoSEQ multiplex PCR, the repertoire was profiled, and TCRdb retains in-frame clones only, with some absent. This repertoire shows 2 million to 2.5 million clones, roughly 92% found once; its top ten account for around 0.4%. The V gene is TRBV5-1, the J gene TRBJ1-1; no definite D call. This clonotype was sampled from a man aged 18-30 years in good health. Some clones in this sample may be carry-over from other donors' samples. Sequenced material: naive CD4+ T cells from PBMCs. Described subset: CD45RA+ positively selected. CDR3 amino acids: CASGYSGTEAFF. The CDR3 nucleotides are TGCGCCAGCGGATATTCGGGCACTGAAGCTTTCTTT.